The present T cell receptor beta chain was sequenced within a study of blood T cell repertoires in COVID-19. Study-wide context: The analysed material was cDNA or gDNA that came from T cells, B-cell-depleted T cells, or PBMCs.

The study counted Cohort 3 donors as recovered given two negative PCRs, clearance, or symptom resolution. Germline V CDR1 and CDR2: GTSNPN, SVGIG (reference sequence). The CDR3 consists of 13 residues. The V and J ends lost 0 bases and 7 bases respectively, with 7 bases between them. Repertoires were generated with immunoSEQ multiplex PCR, while TCRdb's copy carries only in-frame clones and drops some. The sample consists of fewer than 200,000 clones, approximately 87% of them appearing once. The sample consisted of PBMCs or T cells enriched from blood (not recorded which). This sequence was found in a woman aged 45-65 years who had recovered from COVID-19. V and J are TRBV30 and TRBJ1-6, with D unresolved. CDR3 residues: CAWSVIVNSPLHF. For the CDR3, the DNA is TGTGCCTGGAGTGTCATAGTAAATTCACCCCTCCACTTT.